The 25 T cell receptor beta chains below were found in one sample sequenced in a study of blood T cell repertoires in COVID-19. Sequenced by immunoSEQ multiplex PCR; TCRdb stores in-frame clones only, minus some. The sample includes fewer than 200,000 clones, approximately 87% of them seen just once. The specimen sequenced was PBMCs or T cells enriched from blood (not recorded which). These receptors were collected from a woman in her forties or fifties who had recovered from COVID-19.

This chain connects TRBV5-4 to TRBJ2-1, with D hard to call. V lost 1 base and J 5 bases, leaving 10 bases between the germline ends. Per the germline V gene, CDR1 is SGHNT and CDR2 is YYREEE (reference sequence). This CDR3 has 14 residues. Here the CDR3 reads CASSLTGPNNEQFF. The CDR3 DNA reads as TGTGCCAGCAGCTTGACTGGGCCAAACAATGAGCAGTTCTTC.

The V call is TRBV11-2, the J call TRBJ1-2; D is uncertain. Trimming took 5 bases from V and 5 from J, leaving 12 bases between them. This CDR3 is built from 13 residues. Germline values: CDR1 SGHAT, CDR2 FQNNGV. CDR3 sequence: CASSQNSGYGYTF. The CDR3, as DNA: TGTGCCAGCAGCCAAAACTCGGGATATGGCTACACCTTC.

V and J are TRBV11-2 and TRBJ1-1, with a weak D call TRBD1 (5 bases). This CDR3 has 15 residues. Germline CDR1 reads SGHAT; CDR2 reads FQNNGV. Trimming removed 5 bases at V and 3 bases at J, with 16 bases between. The CDR3 protein is CASSPRGGAYTEAFF. The CDR3 nucleotides read TGTGCCAGCAGCCCGAGAGGAGGGGCCTACACTGAAGCTTTCTTT. Full variable domain (outside the CDR3, taken from reference TRBV11-2 and TRBJ1-1): EAGVAQSPRYKIIEKRQSVAFWCNPISGHATLYWYQQILGQGPKLLIQFQNNGVVDDSQLPKDRFSAERLKGVDSTLKIQPAKLEDSAVYLCASSPRGGAYTEAFFGQGTRLTVV.

The gene calls are TRBV6-5 and TRBJ1-1; the D gene is possibly TRBD1 (6 bases). Germline V lookup: CDR1 MNHEY, CDR2 SVGAGI. V lost 7 bases and J lost 7, with 19 bases in between. CDR3 length equals 14 residues. CDR3 in amino acids: CASTRLTGTNEAFF. The CDR3 nucleotides read TGTGCCAGCACTCGACTAACCGGGACAAATGAAGCTTTCTTT.

Points on this clone: Other DNA sequences in the same sample also yield this CDR3. The chain is built from TRBV5-4 and TRBJ2-3; the match to TRBD2 covers 12 bases. The V and J ends lost 3 bases and 0 bases, in that order; junction bases with no gene match: 2. The CDR3 totals 16 residues. The germline V gene encodes CDR1 SGHNT and CDR2 YYREEE (reference sequence). The CDR3 reads CASSSGLAGSTDTQYF. DNA of the CDR3: TGTGCCAGCAGCTCGGGACTAGCGGGTAGCACAGATACGCAGTATTTT.

This chain joins TRBV15 and TRBJ1-3; D gene uncertain. V gave up 2 bases and J gave up 0 bases, with 17 bases separating them. Germline CDR1 is LNHNV and CDR2 is YYDKDF (reference sequence). The CDR3 contains 18 residues. The CDR3 region is CATSRSTVGQNSGNTIYF. In DNA, the CDR3 is TGTGCCACCAGCAGATCGACTGTCGGCCAAAACTCTGGAAACACCATATATTTT.

This sequence joins TRBV11-2 and TRBJ1-6; D uncertain. Trimming left V 5 bases short and J 0 bases short, with 8 bases between. There are 15 residues in the CDR3. The V gene's germline CDR1 is SGHAT and CDR2 FQNNGV. DNA for the CDR3: TGTGCCAGCAGCCCGCGCGGCTCCTATAATTCACCCCTCCACTTT. Its translation is CASSPRGSYNSPLHF.

The gene calls are TRBV7-9 and TRBJ1-3; possible D gene TRBD1, 6 bases. The CDR3 length is 16 residues. Looked up from germline, CDR1 is SEHNR and CDR2 is FQNEAQ (reference sequence). Trimming removed 5 bases from V and 4 bases from J, with 18 bases in between. CDR3 DNA sequence: TGTGCCAGCAGCCCGACGGGGGGCGCTTCCGGAAACACCATATATTTT. Its protein is CASSPTGGASGNTIYF.

V gene TRBV9 combines with J gene TRBJ1-6; 7 bases are a match to TRBD1. The CDR3 totals 15 residues. V trimming: 3 bases; J trimming: 7 bases; junction bases outside the gene matches: 7. Germline V gives CDR1 SGDLS, CDR2 YYNGEE. The CDR3 nucleotides read TGTGCCAGCAGCGCGTTGGGACAGCTAAATTCACCCCTCCACTTT. Encoded protein: CASSALGQLNSPLHF.

This clone was picked up a small number of times. This chain connects TRBV4-1 to TRBJ1-4; 8 nucleotides align to TRBD1. The CDR3 has 15 amino acids. The V gene's germline CDR1 is MGHRA and CDR2 YSYEKL. V dropped 4 bases and J dropped 3; count of bases not matched to a gene: 4. CDR3 nucleotide sequence: TGCGCCAGCAGCCCGACAGGGGAGCCTAATGAAAAACTGTTTTTT. Amino acids: CASSPTGEPNEKLFF.

The chain links TRBV7-3 to TRBJ1-1; a possible D gene is TRBD1 (5 bases). V was clipped by 5 bases and J by 1 base, with 8 bases between them. Germline CDR1 and CDR2: SGHTA and FQGTGA. This CDR3 contains 13 residues. The CDR3, as DNA: TGTGCCAGCAGCCGCGGGGGGAACACTGAAGCTTTCTTT. This codes for CASSRGGNTEAFF. Looking up the rest from reference TRBV7-3 and TRBJ1-1 gives the full variable domain: GAGVSQTPSNKVTEKGKYVELRCDPISGHTALYWYRQSLGQGPEFLIYFQGTGAADDSGLPNDRFFAVRPEGSVSTLKIQRTERGDSAVYLCASSRGGNTEAFFGQGTRLTVV.

This clone was seen many times. CDR3 amino acids: CAWSGGGGWETQYF. In DNA, the CDR3 is TGTGCCTGGAGTGGCGGGGGGGGATGGGAGACCCAGTACTTC. The chain recombines TRBV30 with TRBJ2-5, with 9 bases aligning to TRBD2. This CDR3 contains 14 residues. Germline assignment: CDR1 GTSNPN and CDR2 SVGIG (reference sequence). V trimming: 1 base; J trimming: 5 bases; junction bases outside the gene matches: 5.

The chain couples TRBV7-8 to TRBJ2-1, with D perhaps matching TRBD2 (5 bases). CDR1 and CDR2 from the germline V gene are SGHVS and FQNEAQ. This CDR3 is 12 amino acids long. V was shortened by 3 bases and J by 10 bases, with 10 bases between the two germline ends. CDR3: CASSFSATEQFF. Here the CDR3 DNA reads TGTGCCAGCAGCTTTAGCGCCACAGAGCAGTTCTTC.

This clone showed up just once. The chain has TRBV6-5 and TRBJ1-5; 8 positions match TRBD1. CDR1 is MNHEY and CDR2 is SVGAGI in the germline V gene. The CDR3 is 15 amino acids. V lost 4 bases, J lost 5 bases, and 7 bases stayed unmatched. CDR3 DNA: TGTGCCAGCAGTTTACAGGGGGAAAATGATCAGCCCCAGCATTTT. It is translated as CASSLQGENDQPQHF.

The gene calls are TRBV7-9 and TRBJ2-5; TRBD2 might be the D (6 bases). CDR1 SEHNR and CDR2 FQNEAQ come from the germline V gene (reference sequence). V was trimmed by 5 bases and J by 7 bases, leaving 14 bases between them. This CDR3 is built from 13 residues. The CDR3 nucleotides are TGTGCCAGCAGCCCAAGGAGGAGGGGGACCCAGTACTTC. Its protein is CASSPRRRGTQYF.

The chain couples TRBV19 to TRBJ1-1; 10 positions match TRBD1. Trimming removed 4 bases from V and 4 bases from J; junction bases left unmatched: 9. The CDR3 has 16 amino acids. From germline, CDR1 is LNHDA and CDR2 SQIVND (reference sequence). Here the CDR3 DNA reads TGTGCCAGTAGTACCCGACAGGGGGCCTCGACCACTGAAGCTTTCTTT. Its protein product is CASSTRQGASTTEAFF.

The rearrangement uses TRBV19 and TRBJ1-1, with a tentative D call TRBD1 (5 bases). V lost 5 bases and J 1 base, leaving 17 bases between the germline ends. The length of the CDR3 is 16 residues. Looked up from germline, CDR1 is LNHDA and CDR2 is SQIVND (reference sequence). CDR3 sequence (DNA): TGTGCCAGTAGTCATGGGGGGGGGTATTGGAACACTGAAGCTTTCTTT. It is translated as CASSHGGGYWNTEAFF.

This sequence joins TRBV28 and TRBJ1-6; D is unresolved. V was shortened by 7 bases and J by 7 bases, with 14 bases between the two germline ends. The CDR3 runs to 14 residues. CDR1 is MDHEN and CDR2 is SYDVKM in the germline V gene. The CDR3 reads CASTPQNTNSPLHF. The DNA for the CDR3 is TGTGCCAGCACCCCACAGAATACAAATTCACCCCTCCACTTT.

The chain is built from TRBV6-5 and TRBJ2-4; a weak D match, TRBD1 (5 bases). The ends were cut back, 5 bases at V and 9 bases at J, with 14 bases in the middle. This CDR3 has 13 amino acids. Germline CDR1 is MNHEY and CDR2 is SVGAGI. This CDR3 reads CASSPMTASIQYF. For the CDR3, the DNA is TGTGCCAGCAGTCCTATGACAGCAAGCATTCAGTACTTC.

The rearrangement joins TRBV28 to TRBJ1-2; possibly TRBD1 for D (5 bases). The ends were cut back, 6 bases at V and 8 bases at J, with 16 bases in the middle. The CDR3 contains 13 residues. Germline CDR1 MDHEN, CDR2 SYDVKM. The CDR3 here is CASSHPQGKGYTF. CDR3 coding DNA: TGTGCCAGCAGCCACCCCCAGGGAAAGGGCTACACCTTC.

The V and J genes are TRBV10-2 and TRBJ2-6, with a possible D match to TRBD2 (6 bases). CDR3 length: 17 residues. The V end was cut by 3 bases, the J end by 2 bases, with 14 bases between. From germline, CDR1 is WSHSY and CDR2 SAAADI. The CDR3 DNA follows: TGCGCCAGCAGTGACCCAACGCCGGGAGCTGGGGCCAACGTCCTGACTTTC. It codes for CASSDPTPGAGANVLTF.

This clone was detected only once. V is TRBV19 and J is TRBJ1-2, with D possibly matching TRBD1 (6 bases). The V and J ends lost 4 bases and 0 bases respectively, with 15 bases between them. Germline V gives CDR1 LNHDA, CDR2 SQIVND (reference sequence). The CDR3 totals 16 residues. The CDR3 DNA reads TGTGCCAGTAGTACCACATGGCAGGGGCCTAACTATGGCTACACCTTC. As protein: CASSTTWQGPNYGYTF.

V is TRBV9 and J is TRBJ1-1, with 8 bases that match TRBD1. Germline loops: CDR1 SGDLS, CDR2 YYNGEE. J was trimmed by 0 bases and V by 7 bases; bases with no gene match: 2. The CDR3 extends over 13 amino acids. The CDR3 DNA reads TGTGCCAGCGCAGGGGGCATGAACACTGAAGCTTTCTTT. Translating it yields CASAGGMNTEAFF.

This clone showed up many times. The V gene is TRBV7-9, the J gene TRBJ2-3, with 11 nucleotides matching TRBD2. V dropped 5 bases and J dropped 3; count of bases not matched to a gene: 7. CDR3 length equals 16 residues. Germline V lookup: CDR1 SEHNR, CDR2 FQNEAQ (reference sequence). CDR3 region: CASSTLAGGLTDTQYF. The CDR3 DNA reads TGTGCCAGCAGCACCCTAGCGGGAGGACTAACAGATACGCAGTATTTT.

The chain couples TRBV5-1 to TRBJ1-3; D is possibly TRBD1 (6 bases). Trimming shortened V by 0 bases and J by 0 bases, and 10 bases separated the two germline ends. Germline V gene data show CDR1 as SGHRS and CDR2 as YFSETQ. There are 16 residues in the CDR3. DNA of the CDR3: TGCGCCAGCAGCTTGGCAGGGGTCCTCTCTGGAAACACCATATATTTT. Protein product: CASSLAGVLSGNTIYF.